The 14 T cell receptor beta chains below all came from one sample that was sequenced in a study of cytomegalovirus exposure and HLA in healthy donors. This PCR relied on a set of 60 Vbeta primers and 13 Jbeta primers. The repertoire was sequenced with immunoSEQ multiplex PCR; TCRdb's copy has only in-frame clones and lacks some. The data show 95,000 to 150,000 clones, roughly 80% seen once. Sequencing input: PBMCs. These receptors originate from a man aged 25 to 40 in good health and CMV-seronegative.

The V gene is TRBV4-2, the J gene TRBJ1-5; D is unclear. The V end was cut by 0 bases, the J end by 0 bases, with 9 bases between. Germline-derived CDR1 and CDR2 are LGHNA and YNFKEQ. This CDR3 comprises 16 residues. The DNA of the CDR3 is TGTGCCAGCAGCCAAGATCACACATATAGCAATCAGCCCCAGCATTTT. Protein: CASSQDHTYSNQPQHF.

The chain is built from TRBV7-6 and TRBJ2-7; TRBD2 might be the D (7 bases). The CDR3 totals 16 residues. CDR1 and CDR2 from the germline V gene are SGHVS and FNYEAQ. V dropped 1 base and J dropped 0 bases, with 13 bases sitting between them. CDR3 bases: TGTGCCAGCAGCTTAGGGGGGGGACAAAACTCCTACGAGCAGTACTTC. Its translation: CASSLGGGQNSYEQYF.

This chain links TRBV9 with TRBJ1-2; 10 bases map to TRBD1. Losses at the gene ends were 4 bases for V and 2 bases for J; bases not matched to a gene: 11. This CDR3 has 17 residues. Germline CDR1 SGDLS, CDR2 YYNGEE. The CDR3 DNA reads TGTGCCAGCAGCTTGACAGGGGGCCGAACCTCAAACTATGGCTACACCTTC. Protein sequence: CASSLTGGRTSNYGYTF. Full variable domain (missing parts from reference TRBV9 and TRBJ1-2): DSGVTQTPKHLITATGQRVTLRCSPRSGDLSVYWYQQSLDQGLQFLIQYYNGEERAKGNILERFSAQQFPDLHSELNLSSLELGDSALYFCASSLTGGRTSNYGYTFGSGTRLTVV.

The rearrangement uses TRBV5-1 and TRBJ1-2; D uncertain. The CDR3 totals 13 residues. The germline V and J ends were trimmed by 2 bases and 13 bases, with 18 bases remaining between them. Germline values: CDR1 SGHRS, CDR2 YFSETQ. The CDR3, as DNA: TGCGCCAGCAGCTTTCGGGTCCACTTAAATCGCACCTTC. Translated, it gives CASSFRVHLNRTF.

This chain joins TRBV9 and TRBJ2-2; D ambiguous. V was cut by 3 bases and J by 7 bases, with 10 bases left in between. Germline V gene data show CDR1 as SGDLS and CDR2 as YYNGEE. This CDR3 has 13 residues. Here the CDR3 reads CASSATSGGELFF. CDR3 coding DNA: TGTGCCAGCAGCGCCACCTCGGGCGGGGAGCTGTTTTTT. Using reference TRBV9 and TRBJ2-2 for the parts outside the CDR3, the full variable domain is DSGVTQTPKHLITATGQRVTLRCSPRSGDLSVYWYQQSLDQGLQFLIQYYNGEERAKGNILERFSAQQFPDLHSELNLSSLELGDSALYFCASSATSGGELFFGEGSRLTVL.

This chain uses TRBV29-1 with TRBJ1-2; D is undetermined. The CDR3 sequence is 15 residues long. CDR1 SQVTM and CDR2 ANQGSEA come from the germline V gene. The ends were cut back, 6 bases at V and 3 bases at J, with 20 bases in the middle. The CDR3 DNA reads as TGCAGCGTCCTATCCCGGGGTGGGCCGTACTATGGCTACACCTTC. Its protein is CSVLSRGGPYYGYTF.

The rearrangement joins TRBV6-5 to TRBJ2-7; D is uncertain. In germline, CDR1 is MNHEY, CDR2 SVGAGI. Trimming took 6 bases from V and 5 from J, leaving 17 bases between them. The CDR3 runs to 14 residues. This CDR3 reads CASRQTLNPHEQYF. The CDR3 region has the DNA TGTGCCAGCAGGCAGACACTTAACCCCCACGAGCAGTACTTC.

The chain links TRBV10-1 to TRBJ2-1, with a tentative D call TRBD2 (6 bases). This CDR3 is 13 amino acids long. The germline gives CDR1 WNHNN, CDR2 SYGVQD (reference sequence). V shed 6 bases and J shed 5 bases, with 11 bases lying between them. CDR3 sequence (DNA): TGCGCCAGCAGCGGGACTTACGACAATGAGCAGTTCTTC. Residues: CASSGTYDNEQFF.

V is TRBV30 and J is TRBJ1-5; 10 nucleotides align to TRBD1. Germline V lookup: CDR1 GTSNPN, CDR2 SVGIG (reference sequence). V lost 0 bases to trimming and J lost 4 bases; unmatched junction nucleotides: 9. This CDR3 has 17 residues. CDR3 sequence reads: CAWSVRWDRGRNQPQHF. For the CDR3, the DNA is TGTGCCTGGAGTGTACGTTGGGACAGGGGACGGAATCAGCCCCAGCATTTT.

The gene calls are TRBV2 and TRBJ2-7; TRBD1 matches 8 bases. The CDR3 runs to 14 residues. The V and J ends lost 2 bases and 6 bases, in that order; junction bases with no gene match: 6. Germline CDR1 reads SNHLY; CDR2 reads FYNNEI. CDR3 residues: CASSEQDRAGEQYF. DNA of the CDR3: TGTGCCAGCAGTGAACAGGACAGGGCGGGCGAGCAGTACTTC.

The chain combines TRBV28 with TRBJ1-2; 9 nucleotides align to TRBD1. The CDR3 is made up of 15 amino acids. Germline-derived CDR1 and CDR2 are MDHEN and SYDVKM. V was clipped by 3 bases and J by 4 bases; unmatched bases: 6. CDR3 sequence (DNA): TGTGCCAGCAGTTTTGTGGGACAGGGATTCTATGGCTACACCTTC. This gives the protein CASSFVGQGFYGYTF.

The rearrangement joins TRBV27 to TRBJ2-3; tentatively, D is TRBD2 (7 bases). Germline V gene lookup returns CDR1 MNHEY and CDR2 SMNVEV (reference sequence). Trimming stripped 2 bases from V and 2 bases from J, with 11 bases between. The CDR3 totals 15 residues. CDR3 amino acids: CASSLDRGATDTQYF. The CDR3 coding sequence is TGTGCCAGCAGTTTAGATCGGGGGGCCACAGATACGCAGTATTTT.

The chain joins TRBV14 to TRBJ2-3; 8 positions match TRBD2. The V gene end was trimmed by 4 bases and the J gene end by 1 base; junction bases not matched to a gene: 13. This CDR3 has 18 residues. CDR1 and CDR2 from the germline V gene are SGHDN and FVKESK. The CDR3 sequence: CASSLAFSGAPGTDTQYF. For the CDR3, the DNA is TGTGCCAGCAGCCTCGCCTTTAGCGGGGCCCCAGGCACAGATACGCAGTATTTT.

CDR3 loop: CASSLYYGTYEQYF. CDR3 sequence (DNA): TGTGCCAGCAGCTTATACTACGGAACCTACGAGCAGTACTTC. V and J are TRBV7-2 and TRBJ2-7; D is unresolved. CDR1 is SGHTA, CDR2 FQGNSA, per germline. V lost 2 bases, J lost 2 bases, and 10 bases lay in between. The CDR3 spans 14 residues.